The 15 T cell receptor beta chains listed next were all sequenced from one sample in a study of CD8+ T cells in alopecia areata. Extraction and reverse transcription of RNA yielded cDNA as the sequencing template. The assay was immunoSEQ multiplex PCR, and TCRdb's table has in-frame clones only and misses some. The sample has hundreds of thousands of clones, 67% seen once. The specimen comprised CD4+ T cells sorted from blood, sampled at week 0. The origin of the receptors is a human donor with alopecia areata.

The chain is built from TRBV25-1 and TRBJ2-5; no firm D call. Trimming left V 1 base short and J 1 base short, with 4 bases between. This CDR3 contains 13 residues. Germline CDR1 and CDR2: MGHDK and SYGVNS. CDR3 residues: CASSEWGQETQYF. CDR3 coding DNA: TGTGCCAGCAGTGAATGGGGCCAAGAGACCCAGTACTTC.

This chain joins TRBV5-1 and TRBJ2-7; a possible D gene is TRBD1 (6 bases). This CDR3 has 15 residues. Germline CDR1 and CDR2: SGHRS and YFSETQ. V was trimmed by 7 bases and J by 0 bases, leaving 17 bases between them. The DNA of the CDR3 is TGCGCCAGCGGCAATAACGACAGGTCCTCCTACGAGCAGTACTTC. Translated, it gives CASGNNDRSSYEQYF.

This clone was seen a handful of times. The V and J genes are TRBV7-6 and TRBJ2-7; 9 positions agree with TRBD2. The CDR3 runs to 15 residues. Per germline, CDR1 SGHVS and CDR2 FNYEAQ. V shed 4 bases, J shed 3 bases, and the junction held 7 bases outside the gene matches. The CDR3 is CASSSLAGRLYEQYF. CDR3 DNA: TGTGCCAGCAGCTCGCTAGCGGGGAGGCTCTACGAGCAGTACTTC.

As to this clone: Sequence at one end of the junction differs from germline and may be a read error. The rearrangement joins TRBV7-7 to TRBJ2-5; weak D call: TRBD2 (6 bases). CDR1 and CDR2 from the germline V gene are SSHAT and FNYEAQ (reference sequence). This CDR3 region has 13 residues. The CDR3 sequence is CASSLGGRETQYF. CDR3 sequence (DNA): TGTGCTAGCAGCTTAGGAGGGCGGGAGACCCAGTACTTC. The full variable domain, rest sourced from reference TRBV7-7 and TRBJ2-5, is GAGVSQSPRYKVTKRGQDVTLRCDPISSHATLYWYQQALGQGPEFLTYFNYEAQPDKSGLPSDRFSAERPEGSISTLTIQRTEQRDSAMYRCASSLGGRETQYFGPGTRLLVL.

The rearrangement uses TRBV30 and TRBJ1-1, with 7 positions matching TRBD1. Germline lookup yields CDR1 GTSNPN and CDR2 SVGIG (reference sequence). This CDR3 spans 13 amino acids. With 5 bases clipped from V and 0 bases from J, the junction kept 3 bases outside the gene matches. CDR3 residues: CAWEGQMNTEAFF. DNA of the CDR3: TGTGCCTGGGAGGGACAGATGAACACTGAAGCTTTCTTT.

This chain connects TRBV4-3 to TRBJ2-1, with D unresolved. CDR1 and CDR2 (germline): LGHNA, YSLEER. The CDR3 runs to 13 residues. Trimming removed 1 base at V and 10 bases at J, with 11 bases between. DNA of the CDR3: TGCGCCAGCAGCCAAGTAGTCGGGTCGGAGCAGTTCTTC. Translated: CASSQVVGSEQFF.

The chain links TRBV5-1 to TRBJ2-4, with 8 bases identical to TRBD1. Per germline, CDR1 SGHRS and CDR2 YFSETQ. The CDR3 contains 18 residues. The V and J ends lost 4 bases and 5 bases, in that order; junction bases with no gene match: 17. The DNA of the CDR3 is TGCGCCAGCAGCCTTCATCAGGGGGCATCCATCGGGGAAAACATTCAGTACTTC. It translates to CASSLHQGASIGENIQYF.

This chain joins TRBV7-2 and TRBJ1-1; D ambiguous. Germline V gene data show CDR1 as SGHTA and CDR2 as FQGNSA. The ends were cut back, 0 bases at V and 1 base at J, with 18 bases in the middle. The length of the CDR3 is 18 residues. For the CDR3, the DNA is TGTGCCAGCAGCTTAGCGATAGTTCGGACGGGTAAGAACACTGAAGCTTTCTTT. This codes for CASSLAIVRTGKNTEAFF.

In its sample, this clone was seen a few times. The rearrangement links TRBV29-1 to TRBJ2-1, with D tentatively TRBD2 (5 bases). Looked up from germline, CDR1 is SQVTM and CDR2 is ANQGSEA. With 7 bases removed from V and 9 bases from J, the gap between germline ends came to 13 bases. The CDR3 contains 11 residues. The CDR3 protein is CSAILVLEQFF. The CDR3 bases are TGCAGCGCTATACTAGTTCTTGAGCAGTTCTTC.

There are a few counts of this clone. The CDR3 reads CSVGAGGAQETQYF. The CDR3 region has the DNA TGCAGCGTCGGAGCGGGGGGGGCGCAAGAGACCCAGTACTTC. The chain combines TRBV29-1 with TRBJ2-5, with 10 bases lining up with TRBD2. Germline lookup yields CDR1 SQVTM and CDR2 ANQGSEA. The V and J ends lost 6 bases and 2 bases, in that order; junction bases with no gene match: 6. The CDR3 sequence is 14 residues long.

This clone was observed once. This chain uses TRBV5-4 with TRBJ2-7; D assignment may be TRBD1 or TRBD2 (6 bases each). Trimming removed 4 bases from V and 6 bases from J, with 14 bases in between. Germline V gene sequence: CDR1 SGHNT, CDR2 YYREEE (reference sequence). The CDR3 extends over 13 amino acids. Written as DNA, the CDR3 is TGTGCCAGCAGCGGGGGGCAGGGGAGCGAGCAGTACTTC. Translated, it gives CASSGGQGSEQYF.

The chain combines TRBV5-1 with TRBJ1-2, with a tentative D call TRBD1 (5 bases). Per germline, CDR1 SGHRS and CDR2 YFSETQ. The CDR3 is made up of 13 amino acids. V lost 4 bases, J lost 5 bases, and 12 bases lay in between. The CDR3 loop reads CASSREGPYGYTF. In DNA, the CDR3 is TGCGCCAGCAGCCGAGAGGGGCCTTATGGCTACACCTTC.

V usage is TRBV18 and J usage is TRBJ2-7; tentatively, D is TRBD2 (6 bases). V lost 2 bases, J lost 7 bases, and 12 bases lay in between. This CDR3 has 13 amino acids. CDR1 and CDR2 from the germline V gene are KGHSH and LQKENI. CDR3 amino acids: CASSPAEGNEQYF. In DNA, the CDR3 is TGTGCCAGCTCACCAGCGGAGGGGAATGAGCAGTACTTC.

V is TRBV4-3 and J is TRBJ2-2; D is ambiguous. The V end was cut by 4 bases, the J end by 2 bases, with 8 bases between. The CDR3 loop spans 14 amino acids. From germline, CDR1 is LGHNA and CDR2 YSLEER. Here the CDR3 DNA reads TGCGCCAGCAGCCCCTACTACAACACCGGGGAGCTGTTTTTT. Its translation: CASSPYYNTGELFF.

The chain joins TRBV7-2 to TRBJ1-2; D is uncertain. Trimming pared 2 bases from V and 0 bases from J, leaving 4 bases between. This CDR3 is 13 amino acids long. Germline V gives CDR1 SGHTA, CDR2 FQGNSA. The CDR3 DNA reads as TGTGCCAGCAGCTTAACCACTAACTATGGCTACACCTTC. Residues: CASSLTTNYGYTF. The full variable domain, rest sourced from reference TRBV7-2 and TRBJ1-2, is GAGVSQSPSNKVTEKGKDVELRCDPISGHTALYWYRQSLGQGLEFLIYFQGNSAPDKSGLPSDRFSAERTGGSVSTLTIQRTQQEDSAVYLCASSLTTNYGYTFGSGTRLTVV.